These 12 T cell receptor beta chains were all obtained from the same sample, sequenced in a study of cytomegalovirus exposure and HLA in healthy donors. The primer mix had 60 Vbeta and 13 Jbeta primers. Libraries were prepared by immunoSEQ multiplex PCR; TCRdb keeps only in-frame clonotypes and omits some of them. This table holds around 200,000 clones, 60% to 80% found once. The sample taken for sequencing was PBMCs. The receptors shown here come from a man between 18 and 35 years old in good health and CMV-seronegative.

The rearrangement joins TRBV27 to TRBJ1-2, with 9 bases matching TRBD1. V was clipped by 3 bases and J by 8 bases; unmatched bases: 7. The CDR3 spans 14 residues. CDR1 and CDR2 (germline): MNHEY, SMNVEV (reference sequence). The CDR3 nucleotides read TGTGCCAGCAGTTTGGGTACAGGGGGCGCGGGCTACACCTTC. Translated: CASSLGTGGAGYTF.

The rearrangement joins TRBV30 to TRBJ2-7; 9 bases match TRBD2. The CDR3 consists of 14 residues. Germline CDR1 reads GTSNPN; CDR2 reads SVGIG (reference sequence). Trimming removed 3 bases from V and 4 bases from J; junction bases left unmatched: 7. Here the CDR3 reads CAWSAGTSRYEQYF. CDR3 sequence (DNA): TGTGCCTGGAGCGCCGGGACTAGCAGATACGAGCAGTACTTC.

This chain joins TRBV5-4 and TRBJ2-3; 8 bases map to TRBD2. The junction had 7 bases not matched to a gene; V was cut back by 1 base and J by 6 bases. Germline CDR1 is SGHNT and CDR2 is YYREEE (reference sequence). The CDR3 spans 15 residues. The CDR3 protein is CASSLYRAGDDTQYF. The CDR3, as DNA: TGTGCCAGCAGCTTGTACCGAGCGGGGGACGATACGCAGTATTTT. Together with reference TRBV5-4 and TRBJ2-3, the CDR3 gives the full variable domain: ETGVTQSPTHLIKTRGQQVTLRCSSQSGHNTVSWYQQALGQGPQFIFQYYREEENGRGNFPPRFSGLQFPNYSSELNVNALELDDSALYLCASSLYRAGDDTQYFGPGTRLTVL.

The CDR3 spells CSVATGGAYNSPLHF. CDR3 nucleotides: TGCAGCGTCGCGACAGGGGGCGCCTATAATTCACCCCTCCACTTT. The rearrangement uses TRBV29-1 and TRBJ1-6; 10 bases fit TRBD1. CDR3 length equals 15 residues. The junction had 4 bases not matched to a gene; V was cut back by 6 bases and J by 2 bases. Germline V gives CDR1 SQVTM, CDR2 ANQGSEA.

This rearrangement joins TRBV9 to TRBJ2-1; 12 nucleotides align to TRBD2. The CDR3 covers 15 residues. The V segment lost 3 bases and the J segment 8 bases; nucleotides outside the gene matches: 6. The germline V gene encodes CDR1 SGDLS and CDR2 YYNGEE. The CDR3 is CASSGLAGVIYEQFF. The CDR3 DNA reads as TGTGCCAGCAGCGGACTAGCGGGAGTTATCTATGAGCAGTTCTTC. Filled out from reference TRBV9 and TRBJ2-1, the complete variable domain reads DSGVTQTPKHLITATGQRVTLRCSPRSGDLSVYWYQQSLDQGLQFLIQYYNGEERAKGNILERFSAQQFPDLHSELNLSSLELGDSALYFCASSGLAGVIYEQFFGPGTRLTVL.

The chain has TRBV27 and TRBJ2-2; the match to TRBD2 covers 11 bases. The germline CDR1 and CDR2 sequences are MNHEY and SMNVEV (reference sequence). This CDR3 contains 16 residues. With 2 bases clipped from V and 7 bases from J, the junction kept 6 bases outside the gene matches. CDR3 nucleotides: TGTGCCAGCAGTTTAGTAGCGGGAGGGCTAATCGGGGAGCTGTTTTTT. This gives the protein CASSLVAGGLIGELFF.

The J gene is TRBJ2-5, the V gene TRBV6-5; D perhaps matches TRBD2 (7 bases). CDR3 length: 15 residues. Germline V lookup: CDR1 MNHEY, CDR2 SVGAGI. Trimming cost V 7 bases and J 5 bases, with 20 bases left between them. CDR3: CASKRAGAPDETQYF. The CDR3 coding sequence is TGTGCCAGCAAACGGGCGGGGGCACCAGATGAGACCCAGTACTTC.

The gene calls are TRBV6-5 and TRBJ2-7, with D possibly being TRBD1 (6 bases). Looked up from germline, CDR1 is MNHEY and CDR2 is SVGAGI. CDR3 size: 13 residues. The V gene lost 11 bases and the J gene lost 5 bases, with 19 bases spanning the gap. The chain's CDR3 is CAVTRQEYHEQYF. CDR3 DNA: TGTGCCGTCACCCGACAGGAATATCACGAGCAGTACTTC.

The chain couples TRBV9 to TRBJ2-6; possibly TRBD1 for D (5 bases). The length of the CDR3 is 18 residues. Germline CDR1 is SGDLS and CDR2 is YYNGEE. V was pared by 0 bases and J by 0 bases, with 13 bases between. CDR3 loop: CASSVDRQLSSGANVLTF. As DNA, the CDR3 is TGTGCCAGCAGCGTAGACAGGCAGTTAAGCTCTGGGGCCAACGTCCTGACTTTC.

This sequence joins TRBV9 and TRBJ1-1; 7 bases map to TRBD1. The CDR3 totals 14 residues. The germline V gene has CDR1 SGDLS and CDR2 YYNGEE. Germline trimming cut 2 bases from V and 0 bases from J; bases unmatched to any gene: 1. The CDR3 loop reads CASSVGQLNTEAFF. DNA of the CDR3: TGTGCCAGCAGCGTGGGACAGTTGAACACTGAAGCTTTCTTT.

CDR3 sequence: CASSQPIQGRYQETQYF. The DNA of the CDR3 is TGTGCCAGCAGCCAACCCATTCAGGGGCGGTACCAAGAGACCCAGTACTTC. This rearrangement joins TRBV4-2 to TRBJ2-5; possible D gene TRBD1, 6 bases. CDR1 and CDR2 from the germline V gene are LGHNA and YNFKEQ. This CDR3 spans 17 amino acids. Trimming cost V 2 bases and J 0 bases, with 16 bases left between them.

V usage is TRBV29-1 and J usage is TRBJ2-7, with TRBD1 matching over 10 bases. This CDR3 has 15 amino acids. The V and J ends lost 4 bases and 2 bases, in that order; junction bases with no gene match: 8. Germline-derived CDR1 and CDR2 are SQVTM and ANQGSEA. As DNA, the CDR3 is TGCAGCGTTGGAGACGACAGGGGGCTCCCCTACGAGCAGTACTTC. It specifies CSVGDDRGLPYEQYF.